This T cell receptor (beta chain) was sequenced in a study of OX40 agonist ivuxolimab in advanced cancers. As to this clone: Its matching antigen is unknown.

The repertoire was sequenced with immunoSEQ multiplex PCR; TCRdb's copy has only in-frame clones and lacks some. Of about 63,000 clones listed, around 88% are singletons. Study-wide results and caveats: Clones of CD4+ and CD8+ blood T cells grew by week 6 at doses of 0.1 to 3.0 mg/kg.

The clonotype comes from an adult with an advanced solid tumor such as melanoma, head and neck, liver or kidney cancer. The sequencing here drew on CD4+ or CD8+ T cells sorted from blood, taken in a trial of the OX40 agonist ivuxolimab.

CDR3 in amino acids: CASSVATRGRLAGGMAQYF. The CDR3 coding sequence is TGTGCCAGCAGCGTAGCTACGAGAGGTAGACTAGCGGGGGGCATGGCCCAGTACTTC. The V and J genes are TRBV9 and TRBJ2-5, with TRBD2 matching 13 bases. Germline-derived CDR1 and CDR2 are SGDLS and YYNGEE. The CDR3 has 19 amino acids. V was clipped by 0 bases and J by 9 bases; unmatched bases: 17.